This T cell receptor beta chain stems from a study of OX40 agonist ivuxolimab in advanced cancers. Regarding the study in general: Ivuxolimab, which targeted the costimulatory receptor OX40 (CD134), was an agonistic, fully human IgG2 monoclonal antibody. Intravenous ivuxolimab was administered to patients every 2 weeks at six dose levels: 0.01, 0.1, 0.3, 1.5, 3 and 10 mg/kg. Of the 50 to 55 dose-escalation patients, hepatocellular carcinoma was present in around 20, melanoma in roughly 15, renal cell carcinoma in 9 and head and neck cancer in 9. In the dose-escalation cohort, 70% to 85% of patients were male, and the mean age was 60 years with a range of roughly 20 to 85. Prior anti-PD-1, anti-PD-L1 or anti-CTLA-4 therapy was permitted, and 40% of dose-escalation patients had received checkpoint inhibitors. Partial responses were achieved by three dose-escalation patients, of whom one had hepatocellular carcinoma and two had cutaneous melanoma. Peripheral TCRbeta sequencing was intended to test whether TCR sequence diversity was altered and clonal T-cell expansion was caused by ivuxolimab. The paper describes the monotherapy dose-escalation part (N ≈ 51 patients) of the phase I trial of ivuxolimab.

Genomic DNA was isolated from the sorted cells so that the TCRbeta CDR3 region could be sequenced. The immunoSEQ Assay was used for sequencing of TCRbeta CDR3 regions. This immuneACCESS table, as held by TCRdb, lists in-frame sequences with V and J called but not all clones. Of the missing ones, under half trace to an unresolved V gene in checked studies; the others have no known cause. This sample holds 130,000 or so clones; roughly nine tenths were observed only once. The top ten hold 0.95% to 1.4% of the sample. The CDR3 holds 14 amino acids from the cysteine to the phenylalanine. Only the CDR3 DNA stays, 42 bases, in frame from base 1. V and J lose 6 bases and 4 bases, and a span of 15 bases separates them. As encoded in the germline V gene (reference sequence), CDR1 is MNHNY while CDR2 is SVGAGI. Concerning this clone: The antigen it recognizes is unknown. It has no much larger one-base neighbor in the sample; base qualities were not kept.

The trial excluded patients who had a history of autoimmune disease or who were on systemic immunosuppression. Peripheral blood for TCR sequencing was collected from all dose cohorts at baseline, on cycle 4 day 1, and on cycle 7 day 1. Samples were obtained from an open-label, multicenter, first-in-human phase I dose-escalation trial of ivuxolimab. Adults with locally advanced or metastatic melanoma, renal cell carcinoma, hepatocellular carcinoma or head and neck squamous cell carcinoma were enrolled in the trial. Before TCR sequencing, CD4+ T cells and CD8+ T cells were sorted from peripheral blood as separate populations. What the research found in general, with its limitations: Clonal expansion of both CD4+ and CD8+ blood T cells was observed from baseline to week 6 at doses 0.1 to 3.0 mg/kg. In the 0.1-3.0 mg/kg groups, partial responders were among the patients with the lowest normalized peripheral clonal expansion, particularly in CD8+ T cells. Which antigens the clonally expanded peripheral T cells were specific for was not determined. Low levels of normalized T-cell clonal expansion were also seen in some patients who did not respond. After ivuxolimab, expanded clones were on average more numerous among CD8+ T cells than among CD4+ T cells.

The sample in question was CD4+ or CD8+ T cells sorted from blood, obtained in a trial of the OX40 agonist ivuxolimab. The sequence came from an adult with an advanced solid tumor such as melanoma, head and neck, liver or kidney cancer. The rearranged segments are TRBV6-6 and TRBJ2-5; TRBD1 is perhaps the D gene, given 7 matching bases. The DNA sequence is TGTGCCAGCAGCCCCGGAGGGGGCGGAGAGACCCAGTACTTC. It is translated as CASSPGGGGETQYF.